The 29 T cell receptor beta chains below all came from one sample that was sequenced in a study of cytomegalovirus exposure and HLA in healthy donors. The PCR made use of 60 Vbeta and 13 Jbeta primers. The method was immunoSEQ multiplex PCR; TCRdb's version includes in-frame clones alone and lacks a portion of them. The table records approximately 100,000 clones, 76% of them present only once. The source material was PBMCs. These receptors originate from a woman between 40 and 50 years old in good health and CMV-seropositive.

The CDR3 DNA reads TGTGCCAGTAGTATAAGGGACAGGGTAACCGAGCAGTACTTC. Its translation: CASSIRDRVTEQYF. The chain combines TRBV19 with TRBJ2-7; 9 nucleotides line up with TRBD1. The length of the CDR3 is 14 residues. Losses at the gene ends were 2 bases for V and 6 bases for J; bases not matched to a gene: 5. CDR1 is LNHDA, CDR2 SQIVND, per germline (reference sequence).

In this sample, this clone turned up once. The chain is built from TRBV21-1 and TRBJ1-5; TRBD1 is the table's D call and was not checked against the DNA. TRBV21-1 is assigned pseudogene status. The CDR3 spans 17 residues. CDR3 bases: TGTGCCAGCAGCAAGGTCGGGGACAGGGAGAGGTGTCAGCCCCAGCATTTT. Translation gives CASSKVGDRERCQPQHF.

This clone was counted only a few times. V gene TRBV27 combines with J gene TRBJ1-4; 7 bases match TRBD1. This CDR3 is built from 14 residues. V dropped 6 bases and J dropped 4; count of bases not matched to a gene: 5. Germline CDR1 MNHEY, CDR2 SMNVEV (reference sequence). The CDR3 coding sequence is TGTGCCAGCAGCCGGACAGGCTTTAATGAAAAACTGTTTTTT. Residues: CASSRTGFNEKLFF.

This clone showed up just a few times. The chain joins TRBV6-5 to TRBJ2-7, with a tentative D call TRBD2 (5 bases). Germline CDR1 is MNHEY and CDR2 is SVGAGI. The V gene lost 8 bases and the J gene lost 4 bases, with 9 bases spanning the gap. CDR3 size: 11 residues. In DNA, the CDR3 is TGTGCCAGCCGACTAAAGTACGAGCAGTACTTC. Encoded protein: CASRLKYEQYF.

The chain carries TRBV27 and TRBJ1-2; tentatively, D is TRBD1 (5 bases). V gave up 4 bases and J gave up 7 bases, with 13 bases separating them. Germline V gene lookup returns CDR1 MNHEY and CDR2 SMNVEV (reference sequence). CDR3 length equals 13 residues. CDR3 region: CASSSTGYRGYTF. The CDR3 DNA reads TGTGCCAGCAGTTCAACAGGATATCGTGGCTACACCTTC.

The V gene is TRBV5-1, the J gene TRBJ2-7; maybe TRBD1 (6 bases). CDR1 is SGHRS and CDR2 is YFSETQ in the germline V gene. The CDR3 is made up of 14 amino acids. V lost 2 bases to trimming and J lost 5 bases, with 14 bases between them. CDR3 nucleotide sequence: TGCGCCAGCAGCTTCTCCCGGACAGAGGACGAGCAGTACTTC. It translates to CASSFSRTEDEQYF. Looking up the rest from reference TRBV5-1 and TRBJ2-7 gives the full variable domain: KAGVTQTPRYLIKTRGQQVTLSCSPISGHRSVSWYQQTPGQGLQFLFEYFSETQRNKGNFPGRFSGRQFSNSRSEMNVSTLELGDSALYLCASSFSRTEDEQYFGPGTRLTVT.

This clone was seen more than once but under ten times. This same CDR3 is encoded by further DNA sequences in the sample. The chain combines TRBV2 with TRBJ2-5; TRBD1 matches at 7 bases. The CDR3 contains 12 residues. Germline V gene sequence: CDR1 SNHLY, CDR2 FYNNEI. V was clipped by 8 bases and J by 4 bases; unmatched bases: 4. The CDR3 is CASYRGRETQYF. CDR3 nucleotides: TGTGCCAGCTACAGGGGAAGAGAGACCCAGTACTTC.

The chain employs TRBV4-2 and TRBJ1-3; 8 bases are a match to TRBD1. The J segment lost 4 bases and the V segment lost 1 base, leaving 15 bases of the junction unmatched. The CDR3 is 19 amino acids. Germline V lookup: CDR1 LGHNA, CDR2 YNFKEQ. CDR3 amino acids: CASSQADFLQGAFGNTIYF. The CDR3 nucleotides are TGTGCCAGCAGCCAAGCCGACTTCCTCCAGGGGGCCTTCGGAAACACCATATATTTT.

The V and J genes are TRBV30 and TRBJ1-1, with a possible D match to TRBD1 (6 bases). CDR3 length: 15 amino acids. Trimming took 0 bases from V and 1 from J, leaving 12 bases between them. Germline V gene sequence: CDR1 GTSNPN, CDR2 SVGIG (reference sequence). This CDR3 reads CAWSVHVGGNTEAFF. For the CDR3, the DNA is TGTGCCTGGAGTGTACATGTAGGGGGGAACACTGAAGCTTTCTTT.

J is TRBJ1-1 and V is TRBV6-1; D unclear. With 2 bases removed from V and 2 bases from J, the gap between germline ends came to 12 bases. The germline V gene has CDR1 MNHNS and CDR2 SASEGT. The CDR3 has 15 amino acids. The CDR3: CASSESIGLNTEAFF. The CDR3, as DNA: TGTGCCAGCAGTGAAAGTATCGGACTAAACACTGAAGCTTTCTTT.

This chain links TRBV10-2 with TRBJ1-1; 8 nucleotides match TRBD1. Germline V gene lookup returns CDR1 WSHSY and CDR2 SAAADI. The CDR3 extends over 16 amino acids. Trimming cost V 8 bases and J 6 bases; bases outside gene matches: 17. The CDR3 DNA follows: TGCGCCAGCGCTGGGGCAGGGGGCGTATATGGTGCTGAAGCTTTCTTT. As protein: CASAGAGGVYGAEAFF.

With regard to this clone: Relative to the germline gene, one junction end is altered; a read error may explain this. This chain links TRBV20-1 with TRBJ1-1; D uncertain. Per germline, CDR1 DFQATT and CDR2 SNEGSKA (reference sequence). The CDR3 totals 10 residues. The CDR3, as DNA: TGCAGTACACAGAACAGTGAAGCTTTCTTT. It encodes CSTQNSEAFF.

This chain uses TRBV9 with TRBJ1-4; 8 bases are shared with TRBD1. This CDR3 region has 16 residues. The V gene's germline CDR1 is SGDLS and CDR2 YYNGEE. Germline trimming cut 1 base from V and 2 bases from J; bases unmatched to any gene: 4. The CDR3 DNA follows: TGTGCCAGCAGCGTATCAGGGGGCTCTACTAATGAAAAACTGTTTTTT. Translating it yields CASSVSGGSTNEKLFF. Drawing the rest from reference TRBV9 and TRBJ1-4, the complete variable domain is DSGVTQTPKHLITATGQRVTLRCSPRSGDLSVYWYQQSLDQGLQFLIQYYNGEERAKGNILERFSAQQFPDLHSELNLSSLELGDSALYFCASSVSGGSTNEKLFFGSGTQLSVL.

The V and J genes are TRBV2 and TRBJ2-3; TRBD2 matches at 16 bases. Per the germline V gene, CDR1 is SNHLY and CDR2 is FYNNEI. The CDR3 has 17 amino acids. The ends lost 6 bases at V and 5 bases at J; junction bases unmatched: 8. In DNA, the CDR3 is TGTGCCAGCAGGAGGGGGACTAGCGGGGGGGCGGGAGATACGCAGTATTTT. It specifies CASRRGTSGGAGDTQYF.

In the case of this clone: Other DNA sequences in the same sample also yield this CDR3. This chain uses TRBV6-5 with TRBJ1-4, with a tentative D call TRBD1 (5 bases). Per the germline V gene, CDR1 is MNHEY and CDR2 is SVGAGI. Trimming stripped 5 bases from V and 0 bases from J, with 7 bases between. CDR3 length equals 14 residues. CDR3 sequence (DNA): TGTGCCAGCAGTCAGACAGCAACTAATGAAAAACTGTTTTTT. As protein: CASSQTATNEKLFF.

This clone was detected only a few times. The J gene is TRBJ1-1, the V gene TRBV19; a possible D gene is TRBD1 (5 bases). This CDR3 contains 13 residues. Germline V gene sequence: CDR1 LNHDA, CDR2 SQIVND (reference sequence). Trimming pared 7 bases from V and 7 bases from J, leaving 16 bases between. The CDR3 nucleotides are TGTGCCAGTACTAATGCAGGGCGGGGTGAAGCTTTCTTT. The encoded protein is CASTNAGRGEAFF.

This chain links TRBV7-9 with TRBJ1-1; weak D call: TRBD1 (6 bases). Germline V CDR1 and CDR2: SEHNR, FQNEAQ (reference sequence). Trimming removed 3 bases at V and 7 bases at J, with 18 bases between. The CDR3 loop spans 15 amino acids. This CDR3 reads CASSFNPGGSIEAFF. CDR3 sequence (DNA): TGTGCCAGCAGCTTTAATCCGGGGGGCAGTATTGAAGCTTTCTTT.

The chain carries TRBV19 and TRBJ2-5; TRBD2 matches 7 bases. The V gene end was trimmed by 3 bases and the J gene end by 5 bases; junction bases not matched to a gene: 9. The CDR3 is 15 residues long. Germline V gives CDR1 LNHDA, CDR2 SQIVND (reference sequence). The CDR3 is CASSIGRGMGETQYF. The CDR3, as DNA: TGTGCCAGTAGTATTGGGCGGGGGATGGGCGAGACCCAGTACTTC.

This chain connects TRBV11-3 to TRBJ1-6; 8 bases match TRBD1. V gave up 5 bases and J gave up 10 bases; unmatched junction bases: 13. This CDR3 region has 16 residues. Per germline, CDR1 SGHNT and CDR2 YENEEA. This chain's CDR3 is CASSAGGTGFGSPLHF. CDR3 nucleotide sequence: TGTGCCAGCAGCGCCGGGGGGACAGGTTTCGGATCACCCCTCCACTTT.

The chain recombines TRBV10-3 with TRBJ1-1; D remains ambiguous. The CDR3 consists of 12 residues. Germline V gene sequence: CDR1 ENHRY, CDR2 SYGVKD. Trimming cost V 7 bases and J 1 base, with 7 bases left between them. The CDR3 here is CAIIAENTEAFF. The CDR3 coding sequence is TGTGCCATCATAGCAGAGAACACTGAAGCTTTCTTT.

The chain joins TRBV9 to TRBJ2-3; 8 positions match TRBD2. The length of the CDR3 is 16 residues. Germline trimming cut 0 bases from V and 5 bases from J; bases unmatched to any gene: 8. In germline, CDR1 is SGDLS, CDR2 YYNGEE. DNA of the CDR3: TGTGCCAGCAGCGTAGCCATGCGGGGGGTGGTAGATACGCAGTATTTT. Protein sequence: CASSVAMRGVVDTQYF.

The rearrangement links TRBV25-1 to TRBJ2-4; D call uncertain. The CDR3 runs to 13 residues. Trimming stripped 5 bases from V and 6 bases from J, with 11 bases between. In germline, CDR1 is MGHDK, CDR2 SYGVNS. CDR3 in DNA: TGTGCCAGCAGTAGTCATATGAGAAACATTCAGTACTTC. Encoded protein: CASSSHMRNIQYF.

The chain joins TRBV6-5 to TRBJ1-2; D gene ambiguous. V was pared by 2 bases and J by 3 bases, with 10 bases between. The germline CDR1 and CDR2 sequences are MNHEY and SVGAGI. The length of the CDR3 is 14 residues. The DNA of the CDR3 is TGTGCCAGCAGTTACACCGCTCAGGACTATGGCTACACCTTC. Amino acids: CASSYTAQDYGYTF.

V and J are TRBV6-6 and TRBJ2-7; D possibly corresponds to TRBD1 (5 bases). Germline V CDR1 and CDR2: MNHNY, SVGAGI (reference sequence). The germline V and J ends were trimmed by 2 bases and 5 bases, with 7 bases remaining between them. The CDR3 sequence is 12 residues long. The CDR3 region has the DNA TGTGCCAGCAGTTACAGCAGGGACGAGCAGTACTTC. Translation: CASSYSRDEQYF.

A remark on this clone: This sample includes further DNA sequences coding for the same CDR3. The CDR3 spells CASSYDTGIAYGYTF. DNA for the CDR3: TGTGCCAGCAGTTACGATACAGGGATAGCTTATGGCTACACCTTC. The chain carries TRBV6-6 and TRBJ1-2, with a possible D match to TRBD1 (6 bases). The V and J ends lost 2 bases and 5 bases respectively, with 15 bases between them. This CDR3 is 15 amino acids long. The germline V gene encodes CDR1 MNHNY and CDR2 SVGAGI (reference sequence).

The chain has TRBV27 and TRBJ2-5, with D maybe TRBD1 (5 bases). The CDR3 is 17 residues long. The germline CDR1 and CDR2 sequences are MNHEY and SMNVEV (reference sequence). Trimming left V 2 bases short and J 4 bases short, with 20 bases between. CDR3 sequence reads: CASSLHVIQGYSETQYF. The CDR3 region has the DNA TGTGCCAGCAGTTTACACGTCATCCAGGGATATTCAGAGACCCAGTACTTC.

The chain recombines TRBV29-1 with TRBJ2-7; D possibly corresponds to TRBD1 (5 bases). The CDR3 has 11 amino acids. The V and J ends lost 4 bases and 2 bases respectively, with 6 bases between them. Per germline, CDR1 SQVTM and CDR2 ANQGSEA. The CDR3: CSVGGPYEQYF. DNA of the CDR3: TGCAGCGTTGGGGGCCCCTACGAGCAGTACTTC.

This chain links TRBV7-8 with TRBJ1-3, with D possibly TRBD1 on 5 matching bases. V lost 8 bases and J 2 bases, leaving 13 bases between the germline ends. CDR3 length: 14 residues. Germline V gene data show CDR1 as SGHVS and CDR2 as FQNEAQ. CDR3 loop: CASHWGTAGNTIYF. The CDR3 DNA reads TGTGCCAGCCACTGGGGCACCGCTGGAAACACCATATATTTT. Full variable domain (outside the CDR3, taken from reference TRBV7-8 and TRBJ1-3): GAGVSQSPRYKVAKRGQDVALRCDPISGHVSLFWYQQALGQGPEFLTYFQNEAQLDKSGLPSDRFFAERPEGSVSTLKIQRTQQEDSAVYLCASHWGTAGNTIYFGEGSWLTVV.

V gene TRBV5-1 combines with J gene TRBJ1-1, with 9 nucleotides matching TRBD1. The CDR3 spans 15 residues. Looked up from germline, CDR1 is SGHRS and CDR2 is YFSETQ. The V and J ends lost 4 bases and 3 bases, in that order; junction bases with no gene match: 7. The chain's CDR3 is CASSRMTGGDTEAFF. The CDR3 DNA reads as TGCGCCAGCAGCAGAATGACAGGGGGGGACACTGAAGCTTTCTTT. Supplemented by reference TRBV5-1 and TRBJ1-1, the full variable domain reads KAGVTQTPRYLIKTRGQQVTLSCSPISGHRSVSWYQQTPGQGLQFLFEYFSETQRNKGNFPGRFSGRQFSNSRSEMNVSTLELGDSALYLCASSRMTGGDTEAFFGQGTRLTVV.